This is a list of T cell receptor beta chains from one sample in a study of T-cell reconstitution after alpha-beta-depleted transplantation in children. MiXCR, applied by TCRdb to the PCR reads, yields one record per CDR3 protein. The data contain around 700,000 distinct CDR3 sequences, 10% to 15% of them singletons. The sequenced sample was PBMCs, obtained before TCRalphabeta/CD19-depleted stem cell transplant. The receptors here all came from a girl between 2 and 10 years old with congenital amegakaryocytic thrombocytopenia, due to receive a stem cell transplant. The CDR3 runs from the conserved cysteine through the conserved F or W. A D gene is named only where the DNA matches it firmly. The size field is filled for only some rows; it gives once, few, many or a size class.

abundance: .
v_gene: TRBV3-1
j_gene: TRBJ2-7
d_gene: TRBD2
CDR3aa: CASSQPGLAGVTYEQYF
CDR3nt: TGTGCCAGCAGCCAACCCGGACTAGCGGGAGTGACCTACGAGCAGTACTTC

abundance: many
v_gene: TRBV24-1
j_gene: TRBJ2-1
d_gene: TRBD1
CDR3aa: CATTGGVYNEQFF
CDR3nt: TGTGCCACTACAGGGGGCGTCTACAATGAGCAGTTCTTC

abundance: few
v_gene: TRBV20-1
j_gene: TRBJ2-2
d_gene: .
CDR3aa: CSAREEGGTNTGELFF
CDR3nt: TGCAGTGCTAGAGAAGAGGGCGGGACGAACACCGGGGAGCTGTTTTTT

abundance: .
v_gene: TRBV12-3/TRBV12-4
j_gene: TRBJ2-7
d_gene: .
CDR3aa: CASSPGTTNEQYF
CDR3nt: TGTGCCAGCAGCCCCGGGACCACCAATGAGCAGTACTTC

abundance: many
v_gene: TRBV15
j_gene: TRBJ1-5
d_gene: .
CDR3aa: CATSGTSDNRQPQHF
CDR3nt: TGTGCCACCAGCGGGACGAGTGATAATCGACAGCCCCAGCATTTT

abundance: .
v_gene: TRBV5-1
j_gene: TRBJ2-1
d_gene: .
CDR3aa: CASSLVTGPRYNEQFF
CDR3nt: TGCGCCAGCAGCTTGGTAACGGGACCGAGGTACAATGAGCAGTTCTTC

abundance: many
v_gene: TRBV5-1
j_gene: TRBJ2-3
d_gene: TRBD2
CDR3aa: CASRTSGRGTQYF
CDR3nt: TGCGCCAGCAGGACTAGCGGCAGAGGTACGCAGTATTTT

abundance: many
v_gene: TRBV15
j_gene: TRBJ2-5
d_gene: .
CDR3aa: CATSRDPLSVGETQYF
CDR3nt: TGTGCCACCAGCAGAGATCCCTTGTCAGTCGGGGAGACCCAGTACTTC

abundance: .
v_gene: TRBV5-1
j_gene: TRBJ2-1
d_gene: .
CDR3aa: CASTRGSDPSYNEQFF
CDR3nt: TGCGCCAGCACCCGGGGTAGCGACCCCTCCTACAATGAGCAGTTCTTC

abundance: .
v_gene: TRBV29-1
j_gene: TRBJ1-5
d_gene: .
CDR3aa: CSVHQPQHF
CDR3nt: TGCAGCGTTCATCAGCCCCAGCATTTT

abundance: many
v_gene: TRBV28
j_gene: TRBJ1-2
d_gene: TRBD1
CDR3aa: CASSPGQGTYGYTF
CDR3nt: TGTGCCTCATCTCCCGGACAGGGTACCTATGGCTACACCTTC

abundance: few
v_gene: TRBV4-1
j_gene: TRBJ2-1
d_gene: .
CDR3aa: CASSHALSNEWPYNEQFF
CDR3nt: TGCGCCAGCAGCCACGCCCTTTCCAATGAGTGGCCCTACAATGAGCAGTTCTTC

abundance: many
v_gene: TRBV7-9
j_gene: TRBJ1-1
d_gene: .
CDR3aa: CASSFFRGSKENTEAFF
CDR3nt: TGTGCCAGCAGCTTTTTTCGGGGCTCGAAAGAGAACACTGAAGCTTTCTTT

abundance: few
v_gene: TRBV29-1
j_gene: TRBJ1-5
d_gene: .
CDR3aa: CSVETTRSGPQHF
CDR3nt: TGCAGCGTTGAGACAACACGGAGCGGGCCCCAGCATTTT

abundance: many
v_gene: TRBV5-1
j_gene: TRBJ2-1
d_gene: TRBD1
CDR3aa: CASSVRQGVKNNEQFF
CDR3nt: TGCGCCAGCAGCGTAAGACAGGGGGTTAAGAACAATGAGCAGTTCTTC

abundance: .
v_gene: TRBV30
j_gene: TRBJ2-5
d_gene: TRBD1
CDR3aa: CAWSADRSGTQYF
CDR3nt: TGTGCCTGGAGTGCGGACAGGTCAGGGACCCAGTACTTC

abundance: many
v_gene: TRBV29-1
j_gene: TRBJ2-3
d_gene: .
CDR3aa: CSAEGRLTDTQYF
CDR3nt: TGCAGCGCCGAGGGGAGACTGACAGATACGCAGTATTTT

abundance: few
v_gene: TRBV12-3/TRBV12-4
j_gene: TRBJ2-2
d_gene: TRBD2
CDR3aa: CASGHLAGAGELFF
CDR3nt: TGTGCCAGCGGCCATCTAGCGGGTGCCGGGGAGCTGTTTTTT

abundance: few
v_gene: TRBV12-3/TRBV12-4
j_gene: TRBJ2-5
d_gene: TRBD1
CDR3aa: CASSPGQGIKYF
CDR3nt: TGTGCCAGCAGCCCGGGACAGGGGATAAAGTACTTC

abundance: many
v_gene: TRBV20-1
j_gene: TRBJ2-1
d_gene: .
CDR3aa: CSARDRSGVGYNEQFF
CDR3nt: TGCAGTGCTAGAGATAGATCGGGAGTTGGTTACAATGAGCAGTTCTTC

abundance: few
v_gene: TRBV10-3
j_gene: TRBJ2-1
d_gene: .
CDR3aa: CAISDGVSGYNEQFF
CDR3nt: TGTGCCATCAGTGATGGGGTCTCCGGATACAATGAGCAGTTCTTC

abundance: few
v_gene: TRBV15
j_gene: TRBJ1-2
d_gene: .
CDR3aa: CATKHPTFSGDEEGYTF
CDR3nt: TGTGCCACCAAACATCCGACATTTAGTGGGGACGAGGAGGGCTACACCTTC

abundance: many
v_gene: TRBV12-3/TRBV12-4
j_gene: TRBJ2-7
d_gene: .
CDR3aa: CASSLESGTSREQYF
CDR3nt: TGTGCCAGCAGCTTAGAGTCAGGCACCTCGAGGGAGCAGTACTTC

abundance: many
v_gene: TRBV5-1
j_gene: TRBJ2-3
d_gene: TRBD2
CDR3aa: CASSPQGGSISDTQYF
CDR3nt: TGCGCCAGCAGCCCGCAAGGCGGGAGTATCTCAGATACGCAGTATTTT

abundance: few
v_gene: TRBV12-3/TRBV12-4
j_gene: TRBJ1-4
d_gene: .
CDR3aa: CASSLSSWEKLFF
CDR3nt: TGTGCCAGCAGTTTAAGCTCCTGGGAAAAACTGTTTTTT

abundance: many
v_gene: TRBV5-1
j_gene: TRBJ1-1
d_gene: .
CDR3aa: CASSLGGSRDTEAFF
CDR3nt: TGCGCCAGCAGCTTGGGCGGGTCTAGAGACACTGAAGCTTTCTTT

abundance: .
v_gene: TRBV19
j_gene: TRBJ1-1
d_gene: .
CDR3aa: CASRLEQAEAFF
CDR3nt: TGTGCCAGTAGACTGGAACAGGCTGAAGCTTTCTTT

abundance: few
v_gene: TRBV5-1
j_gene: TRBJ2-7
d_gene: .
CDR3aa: CASSRRLDEQYF
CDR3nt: TGCGCCAGCAGCCGGAGACTAGACGAGCAGTACTTC

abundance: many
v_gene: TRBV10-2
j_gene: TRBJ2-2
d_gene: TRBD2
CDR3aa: CASSPGTSGRLKRGTGELFF
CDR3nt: TGCGCCAGCAGCCCTGGGACTAGCGGGAGGCTCAAGCGAGGGACCGGGGAGCTGTTTTTT

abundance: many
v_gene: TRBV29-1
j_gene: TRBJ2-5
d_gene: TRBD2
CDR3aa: CSAQLAFQETQYF
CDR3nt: TGCAGCGCTCAACTAGCGTTCCAAGAGACCCAGTACTTC

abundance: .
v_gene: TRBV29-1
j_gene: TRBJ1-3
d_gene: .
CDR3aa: CSVEAPQASGNTIYF
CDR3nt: TGCAGCGTTGAAGCCCCTCAGGCCTCTGGAAACACCATATATTTT

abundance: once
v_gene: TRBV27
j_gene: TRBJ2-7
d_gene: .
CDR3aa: CASSLTQGHPYEQYF
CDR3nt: TGTGCCAGCAGTTTAACACAGGGTCACCCCTACGAGCAGTACTTC

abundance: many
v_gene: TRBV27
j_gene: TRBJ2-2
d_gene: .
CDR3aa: CASSLGWENTGELFF
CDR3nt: TGTGCCAGCAGTTTAGGCTGGGAGAACACCGGGGAGCTGTTTTTT

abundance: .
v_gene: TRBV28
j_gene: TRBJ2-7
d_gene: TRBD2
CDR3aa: CASSSGTLAGVTEQYF
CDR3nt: TGTGCCAGCAGTAGCGGCACTTTGGCGGGAGTTACCGAGCAGTACTTC

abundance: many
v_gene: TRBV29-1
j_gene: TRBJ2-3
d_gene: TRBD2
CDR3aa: CSVSSREVGTDTQYF
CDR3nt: TGCAGCGTGAGTTCTCGGGAGGTCGGCACAGATACGCAGTATTTT